Sequencing of this T cell receptor (beta chain) was carried out in a study of cytomegalovirus exposure and HLA in healthy donors. TCRdb's table, derived via immunoSEQ multiplex PCR, lists solely in-frame clones and lacks some. The data show about 280,000 clones, 88% seen once. The sample comprised PBMCs. The source is a woman aged 18-30 years in good health and CMV-seronegative.

CDR3: CASDPTGDLYEQYF. The CDR3 DNA reads TGTGCCAGCGACCCGACAGGGGACCTTTACGAGCAGTACTTC. The V and J genes are TRBV28 and TRBJ2-7; 8 bases line up with TRBD1. The CDR3 sequence is 14 residues long. Per germline, CDR1 MDHEN and CDR2 SYDVKM. The J segment lost 4 bases and the V segment lost 8 bases, leaving 10 bases of the junction unmatched. The entire variable domain, with the rest obtained from reference TRBV28 and TRBJ2-7, is as follows: DVKVTQSSRYLVKRTGEKVFLECVQDMDHENMFWYRQDPGLGLRLIYFSYDVKMKEKGDIPEGYSVSREKKERFSLILESASTNQTSMYLCASDPTGDLYEQYFGPGTRLTVT.